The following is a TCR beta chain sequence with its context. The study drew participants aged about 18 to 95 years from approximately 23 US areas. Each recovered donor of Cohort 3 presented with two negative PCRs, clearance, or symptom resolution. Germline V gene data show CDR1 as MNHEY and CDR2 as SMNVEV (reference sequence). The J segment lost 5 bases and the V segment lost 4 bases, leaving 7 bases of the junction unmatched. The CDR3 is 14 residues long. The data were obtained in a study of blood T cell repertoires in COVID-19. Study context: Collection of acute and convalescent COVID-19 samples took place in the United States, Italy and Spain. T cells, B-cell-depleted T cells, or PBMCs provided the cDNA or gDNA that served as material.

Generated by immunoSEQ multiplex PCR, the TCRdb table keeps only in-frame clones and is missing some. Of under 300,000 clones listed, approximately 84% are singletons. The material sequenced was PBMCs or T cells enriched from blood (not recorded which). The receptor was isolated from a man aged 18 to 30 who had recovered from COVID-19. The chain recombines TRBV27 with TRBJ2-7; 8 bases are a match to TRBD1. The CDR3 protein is CASSWAGGGHEQYF. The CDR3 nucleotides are TGTGCCAGCAGTTGGGCAGGGGGCGGCCACGAGCAGTACTTC.